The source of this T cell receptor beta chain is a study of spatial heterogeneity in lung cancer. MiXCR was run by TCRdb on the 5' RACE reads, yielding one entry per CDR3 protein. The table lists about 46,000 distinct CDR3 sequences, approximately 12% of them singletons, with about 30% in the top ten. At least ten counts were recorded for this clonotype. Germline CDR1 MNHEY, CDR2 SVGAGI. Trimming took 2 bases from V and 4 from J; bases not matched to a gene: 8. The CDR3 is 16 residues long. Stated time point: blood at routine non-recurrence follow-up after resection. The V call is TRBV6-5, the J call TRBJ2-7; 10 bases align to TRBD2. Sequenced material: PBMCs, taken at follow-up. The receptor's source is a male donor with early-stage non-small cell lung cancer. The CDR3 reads CASSYTPSGGAYEQYF. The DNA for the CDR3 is TGTGCCAGCAGTTACACACCCAGCGGGGGGGCGTACGAGCAGTACTTC.